This T cell receptor (beta chain) was recovered during a study of vaccination and CD4 T cells after COVID-19 (dated 2022 in TCRdb). With regard to the full study: SARS-CoV-2 positivity had been established in the convalescent patients by nasal swab PCR, and mild disease was recorded in several of these patients and severe disease in one. The convalescent cohort comprised six males and four females, including two Hispanic individuals, seven Caucasians, two Asians and one multiracial person. Each participant got two doses of either the Pfizer-BioNTech BNT162b2 vaccine (n=8) or the Moderna mRNA-1273 vaccine (n=2). Post-COVID blood samples from convalescent patients were collected a median of around 110 days after diagnosis, with a range of about 30 to 170 days. The time from the second vaccine dose to post-vaccine blood sampling had a median of around 72 days and ranged from roughly 13 to 241 days. Overlapping spike peptide pools from SARS-CoV-2 and from the common cold coronaviruses HCoV-NL63, HCoV-OC43 and HCoV-229E were used as culture stimuli. Control cultures received a CEFX viral epitope pool as the positive control, an HIV-1 Nef peptide pool as the negative control, or no peptide. In over 8 COVID-19 convalescent patients and a few infection-naive healthy vaccine recipients, researchers compared the spike-specific CD4+ TCR repertoire from before mRNA vaccination with the repertoire from after.

The CDR3 holds 16 amino acids from the cysteine to the phenylalanine. Only the CDR3 DNA stays, 48 bases, in frame from base 1. The germline V gene sets CDR1 to KGHSY and CDR2 to FQNENV. Germline trimming amounts to 3 bases on V and 6 bases on J, with 7 as the count of junction bases outside the gene matches. The sample's treatment or condition, from its label and the paper: approximately 11-day PBMC culture with coronavirus spike peptide pools or control peptides (ViraFEST assay). The ViraFEST assay was used in the study, in which antigen-specific T cells were expanded with peptide pools and expanded clonotypes were subsequently identified by TCR sequencing. The positive SARS-CoV-2 PCR tests of the convalescent patients were dated from March to December 2020, before the Alpha, Beta and Delta variants emerged in the United States. PBMCs were cultured at roughly 1.8 million per well in IMDM supplemented with roughly 5% human AB serum and 8 to 10 IU/ml IL-2, with roughly 9.5 ug/ml peptide pools added. On days 3 and 7, half of the culture medium was replaced with fresh IL-2-containing medium. After 10 to 11 days of culture, CD4+ T cells were isolated by negative selection with the EasySep CD4+ T cell isolation kit. Ficoll-Paque Plus gradient centrifugation was used to isolate PBMCs from whole blood, and the isolated PBMCs were then either used fresh or cryopreserved at -140C. Culture conditions were generally each tested in triplicate wells.

What the authors observed across the whole study: Nearly all vaccine-specific clones in convalescent patients (304 of 307) were mono-reactive for SARS-CoV-2 spike rather than cross-reactive with common cold coronaviruses. In convalescent patients, a median around 85% of post-vaccine SARS-CoV-2-reactive clones were detected only after vaccination, and vaccine-specific priming was suggested by this finding. The median count of SARS-CoV-2-reactive clonotypes went up from 20 to 25 after infection to a few dozen after vaccination, although the change was not significant. The number of convalescent patients in the study was relatively small, and the study did not examine early timepoints following natural infection.

The library came from PCR. DNA from cultured CD4+ T cells was subjected to TCR sequencing with the Oncomine TCR Beta short-read assay at the Johns Hopkins FTIC core. The QIAamp micro DNA kit was used to extract genomic DNA from the cultured CD4+ T cells. Oncomine TCR Beta libraries made from cultured CD4+ T cells were pooled using unique dual indexes and sequenced on an Illumina iSeq 100. The paper's processing steps were these. Non-productive sequences were filtered out, and CDR3s that did not start with C, did not end with F or W, or were shorter than 7 amino acids were discarded. The MANAFEST web application was used to identify antigen-specific clonotypes by comparing peptide-stimulated wells against reference wells and other culture wells. For a clone to be called positive, the clone needed an FDR below 0.05, an odds ratio above 5, and a productive frequency above 0.1% in at least two of three replicate wells. A clonotype was classed as cross-reactive if the clonotype showed significant expansion both in SARS-CoV-2 spike wells and in at least one common cold coronavirus spike condition. Similarity between CDR3 sequences was evaluated in R version 3.6.1 using Levenshtein distances (stringdist) and unrooted phylogenetic trees (ape). In-frame beta chains were kept once TCRdb had trimmed the public reads at Q25 with fastp and called clones with MiXCR. Rows merge per CDR3 protein into single entries with the most common DNA and genes. Clone size and V and J calls follow TCRdb, not the original study. Recorded for this sample are roughly 20,000 distinct CDR3 sequences; around 58% of them occurred a single time. Clones ranked in the top ten supply 8.5% to 9.5% of the sample.

To note about this clonotype: No cognate antigen has been identified for it. No qualities accompany the bases; no much larger clone lies one base away.

The receptor was derived from a human donor who had recovered from COVID-19. This chain is built from TRBV16 and TRBJ2-1, with 11 junctional bases fitting TRBD2. The sequencing sample was made of CD4+ T cells from blood, cultured in vitro. The nucleotides read TGTGCCAGCAGCCACCCGACTAGCGGGATCTTCAATGAGCAGTTCTTC. Protein translation: CASSHPTSGIFNEQFF. The CDR3 plus the reference TRBV16 and TRBJ2-1 genes for the other parts give the full variable domain: GEEVAQTPKHLVRGEGQKAKLYCAPIKGHSYVFWYQQVLKNEFKFLISFQNENVFDETGMPKERFSAKCLPNSPCSLEIQATKLEDSAVYFCASSHPTSGIFNEQFFGPGTRLTVL.